This T cell receptor beta chain comes out of a study of vaccination and CD4 T cells after COVID-19. Study summary: A median of 101 days (range 35 to 161) separated diagnosis from post-COVID sampling.

As to time point: late sampling 161 to 241 days after vaccination in a few convalescent patients. Indicated treatment: approximately nine-day PBMC culture with coronavirus spike peptide pools or control peptides (ViraFEST assay). Note on this clonotype: Its target is unknown.

An Oncomine TCR Beta short-read assay was used to sequence the DNA from cultured CD4+ T cells. TCRdb reprocessed the PCR reads with MiXCR, giving one entry per CDR3 protein. Among tens of thousands of distinct CDR3 sequences, 30% to 35% were seen once, and the ten largest hold roughly 11%. There are 14 residues in the CDR3. In germline, CDR1 is DFQATT, CDR2 SNEGSKA (reference sequence). V was trimmed by 6 bases and J by 5 bases, leaving 16 bases between them. This chain links TRBV20-1 with TRBJ1-4, with D perhaps TRBD1 (6 bases). The sample consisted of CD4+ T cells from blood, cultured in vitro, taken about 7 months after SARS-CoV-2 vaccination. The clonotype was recovered from a human donor who had recovered from COVID-19. The CDR3 nucleotides read TGCAGTGCCCCCGTTGAGAGGGGGAATGAAAAACTGTTTTTT. This translates into CSAPVERGNEKLFF.